This note documents a single T cell receptor (beta chain) sequence. Its antigen is currently not known. Base-call qualities are not available, and no considerably larger clone is one nucleotide away. Library prep was done by the immunoSEQ multiplex PCR assay. In TCRdb, the immuneACCESS table is reduced to in-frame sequences with V and J assigned. These tables do not hold every clone; where another copy was compared, an unresolved V gene accounts for under half, and the others remain unexplained. The sample table records some 130,000 clones; roughly 92% of these occur just once. The ten largest clones take up approximately 10% of the sample. The entry originates in a study of control samples from healthy donors and cancer patients (dated by TCRdb to the early 2020s). The cysteine opens and the phenylalanine closes a CDR3 of 15 amino acids. Just the 45-base CDR3 DNA is kept, in frame starting at base 1. In the germline V gene, CDR1 corresponds to MDHEN and CDR2 to SYDVKM. V was cut back by 3 bases and J by 5 bases, leaving a gap of 14 bases between them.

The clonotype originates from a man younger than 40 in good health. Here the chain combines TRBV28 and TRBJ1-3; a confident D gene designation cannot be given. Sequencing was done on a sample of blood. The CDR3 has the sequence CASSLGGQRRNTIYF. The nucleotide sequence reads TGTGCCAGCAGTTTGGGAGGGCAACGTCGAAACACCATATATTTT.